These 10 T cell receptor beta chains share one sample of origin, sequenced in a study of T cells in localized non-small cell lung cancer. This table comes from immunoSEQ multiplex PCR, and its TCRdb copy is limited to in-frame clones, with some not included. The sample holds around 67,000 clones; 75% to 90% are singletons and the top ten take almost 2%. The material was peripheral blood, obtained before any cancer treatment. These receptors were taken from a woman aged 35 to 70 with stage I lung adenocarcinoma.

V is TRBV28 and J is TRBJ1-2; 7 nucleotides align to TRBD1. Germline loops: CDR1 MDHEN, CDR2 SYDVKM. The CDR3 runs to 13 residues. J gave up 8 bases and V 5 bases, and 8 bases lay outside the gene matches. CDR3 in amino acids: CASSGQVPEGYTF. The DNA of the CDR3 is TGTGCCAGCAGTGGACAGGTCCCTGAGGGCTACACCTTC.

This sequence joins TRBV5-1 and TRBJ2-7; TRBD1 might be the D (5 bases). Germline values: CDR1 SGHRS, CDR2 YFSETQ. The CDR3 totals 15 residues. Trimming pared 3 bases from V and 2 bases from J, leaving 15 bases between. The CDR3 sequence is CASSYGPQGPYEQYF. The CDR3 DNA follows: TGCGCCAGCAGCTACGGTCCTCAGGGCCCCTACGAGCAGTACTTC.

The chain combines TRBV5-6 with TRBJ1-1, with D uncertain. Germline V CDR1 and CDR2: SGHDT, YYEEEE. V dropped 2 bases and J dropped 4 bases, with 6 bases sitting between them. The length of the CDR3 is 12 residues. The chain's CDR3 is CASSFGRTEAFF. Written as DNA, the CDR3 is TGTGCCAGCAGCTTTGGACGCACTGAAGCTTTCTTT. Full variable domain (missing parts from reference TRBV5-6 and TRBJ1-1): DAGVTQSPTHLIKTRGQQVTLRCSPKSGHDTVSWYQQALGQGPQFIFQYYEEEERQRGNFPDRFSGHQFPNYSSELNVNALLLGDSALYLCASSFGRTEAFFGQGTRLTVV.

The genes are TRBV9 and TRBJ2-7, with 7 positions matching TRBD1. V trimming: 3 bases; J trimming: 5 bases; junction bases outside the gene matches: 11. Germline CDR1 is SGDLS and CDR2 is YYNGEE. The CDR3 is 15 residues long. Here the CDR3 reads CASSARDSAWDEQYF. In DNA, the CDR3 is TGTGCCAGCAGCGCCAGGGACAGCGCCTGGGACGAGCAGTACTTC.

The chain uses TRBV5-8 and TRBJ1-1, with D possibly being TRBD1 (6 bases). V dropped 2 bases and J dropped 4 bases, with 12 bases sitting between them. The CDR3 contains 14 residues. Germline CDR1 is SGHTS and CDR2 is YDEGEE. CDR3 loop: CASSFGGLGTEAFF. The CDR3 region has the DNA TGTGCCAGCAGCTTTGGGGGGCTTGGCACTGAAGCTTTCTTT.

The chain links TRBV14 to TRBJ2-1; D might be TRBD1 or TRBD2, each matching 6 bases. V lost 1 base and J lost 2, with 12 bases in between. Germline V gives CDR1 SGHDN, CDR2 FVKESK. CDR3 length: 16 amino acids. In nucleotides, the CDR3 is TGTGCCAGCAGCCAAGCCCCCGGGGGCACCTACAATGAGCAGTTCTTC. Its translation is CASSQAPGGTYNEQFF. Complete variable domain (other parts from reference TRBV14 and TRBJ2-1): EAGVTQFPSHSVIEKGQTVTLRCDPISGHDNLYWYRRVMGKEIKFLLHFVKESKQDESGMPNNRFLAERTGGTYSTLKVQPAELEDSGVYFCASSQAPGGTYNEQFFGPGTRLTVL.

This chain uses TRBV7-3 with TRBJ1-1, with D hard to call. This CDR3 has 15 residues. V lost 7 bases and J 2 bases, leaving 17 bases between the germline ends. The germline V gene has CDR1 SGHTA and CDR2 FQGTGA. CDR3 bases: TGTGCCAGCACCTCACTGAGGCCGAGTAACACTGAAGCTTTCTTT. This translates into CASTSLRPSNTEAFF. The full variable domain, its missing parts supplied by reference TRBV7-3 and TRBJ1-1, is GAGVSQTPSNKVTEKGKYVELRCDPISGHTALYWYRQSLGQGPEFLIYFQGTGAADDSGLPNDRFFAVRPEGSVSTLKIQRTERGDSAVYLCASTSLRPSNTEAFFGQGTRLTVV.

CDR3 region: CASMRQVSPNEQYF. Written as DNA, the CDR3 is TGTGCCAGCATGAGGCAGGTCAGCCCCAACGAGCAGTACTTC. This chain uses TRBV6-5 with TRBJ2-7, with unresolved D. Trimming pared 7 bases from V and 5 bases from J, leaving 18 bases between. CDR1 and CDR2 (germline): MNHEY, SVGAGI. There are 14 residues in the CDR3.

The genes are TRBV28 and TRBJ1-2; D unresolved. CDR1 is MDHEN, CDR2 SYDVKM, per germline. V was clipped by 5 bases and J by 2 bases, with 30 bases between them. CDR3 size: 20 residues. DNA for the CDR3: TGTGCCAGCAGTCTCGCCCCTGTGACCCCCTCGTCAGGAGTGAACTATGGCTACACCTTC. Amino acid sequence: CASSLAPVTPSSGVNYGYTF.

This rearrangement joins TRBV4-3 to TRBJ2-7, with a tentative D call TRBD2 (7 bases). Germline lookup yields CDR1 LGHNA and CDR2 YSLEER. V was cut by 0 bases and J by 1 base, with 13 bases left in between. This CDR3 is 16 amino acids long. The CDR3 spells CASSQDRGGSSYEQYF. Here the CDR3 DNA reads TGCGCCAGCAGCCAAGATAGGGGGGGGTCGTCCTACGAGCAGTACTTC.